This is a list of T cell receptor beta chains from one sample in a study of blood T cell repertoires in COVID-19. TCRdb's copy holds only in-frame clones and misses some; the assay was immunoSEQ multiplex PCR. The sample contains tens of thousands of clones, around 90% of which appear only once. Sequencing input: peripheral blood. These receptors were taken from a man in his 60s with COVID-19, enrolled during active disease. Both conserved end residues are part of each CDR3. A D gene is named only where the DNA matches it firmly.

V	length	J	D	CDR3	DNA
TRBV5-1	18	TRBJ2-7	TRBD2	CASSLGGLAEAKGYEQYF	TGCGCCAGCAGCTTGGGGGGACTAGCGGAGGCGAAGGGGTACGAGCAGTACTTC
TRBV30	14	TRBJ2-1	TRBD2	CAWMGAGDVNEQFF	TGTGCCTGGATGGGAGCGGGAGATGTCAATGAGCAGTTCTTC
TRBV3-1/TRBV3-2	13	TRBJ2-1	-	CASSQGLAREQFF	TGTGCCAGCAGCCAAGGGTTAGCTCGAGAGCAGTTCTTC
TRBV2	15	TRBJ2-5	-	CASSEANRAQETQYF	TGTGCCAGCAGTGAAGCGAACAGGGCTCAAGAGACCCAGTACTTC
TRBV23-1	18	TRBJ2-1	TRBD2	CASSQSRNSGREGNEQFF	TGCGCCAGCAGTCAATCGAGGAATAGCGGGAGGGAAGGGAATGAGCAGTTCTTC
TRBV7-2	15	TRBJ1-5	-	CASSLAGGTNQPQHF	TGTGCCAGCAGCTTAGCGGGGGGGACCAATCAGCCCCAGCATTTT
TRBV24-1	13	TRBJ2-1	-	CATSDMTINEQFF	TGTGCCACCAGTGATATGACAATCAATGAGCAGTTCTTC
TRBV25-1	14	TRBJ1-2	-	CASSEQEAFYGYTF	TGTGCCAGCAGTGAACAAGAGGCTTTCTATGGCTACACCTTC
TRBV7-3	13	TRBJ1-1	-	CASSAHMNTEAFF	TGTGCCAGCAGCGCCCACATGAACACTGAAGCTTTCTTT
TRBV5-1	12	TRBJ1-1	TRBD1	CASSSGQFEAFF	TGCGCCAGCAGCTCGGGACAGTTTGAAGCTTTCTTT
TRBV11-3	14	TRBJ2-1	TRBD2	CASSFDSGSHEQFF	TGTGCCAGCAGCTTCGATAGCGGGAGTCATGAGCAGTTCTTC
TRBV11-3	17	TRBJ2-5	-	CASSPTLDSLPQETQYF	TGTGCCAGCAGCCCTACATTGGACAGTCTACCTCAAGAGACCCAGTACTTC
TRBV7-3	15	TRBJ2-1	TRBD2	CASSLLLAGHNEQFF	TGTGCCAGCAGCTTACTCTTAGCGGGCCACAATGAGCAGTTCTTC
TRBV7-8	16	TRBJ2-1	-	CASTDQGVGSYNEQFF	TGTGCCAGCACCGACCAAGGGGTGGGCTCCTACAATGAGCAGTTCTTC
TRBV30	12	TRBJ1-2	-	CAWRPGGFGYTF	TGTGCCTGGAGACCGGGCGGGTTTGGCTACACCTTC
TRBV30	15	TRBJ1-5	TRBD1	CAWTEPDRGFQPQHF	TGTGCCTGGACCGAGCCGGACAGGGGTTTCCAGCCCCAGCATTTT
TRBV7-6	15	TRBJ2-5	TRBD2	CASSLETASGETQYF	TGTGCCAGCAGCTTAGAGACGGCTAGCGGCGAGACCCAGTACTTC
TRBV11-1	14	TRBJ2-5	-	CASSLEGLEETQYF	TGTGCCAGCAGCTTGGAGGGTTTGGAGGAGACCCAGTACTTC
TRBV7-2	14	TRBJ2-7	TRBD1	CASSGQAASYEQYF	TGTGCCAGCAGCGGACAGGCGGCCTCCTACGAGCAGTACTTC
TRBV6-1	15	TRBJ1-3	-	CASSDGVLSGNTIYF	TGTGCCAGCAGTGACGGGGTCCTCTCTGGAAACACCATATATTTT
TRBV29-1	12	TRBJ1-3	-	CSVADSGNTIYF	TGCAGCGTCGCAGACTCTGGAAACACCATATATTTT
TRBV11-3	14	TRBJ2-1	-	CASRREQGRGEQFF	TGTGCCAGCAGAAGGGAACAGGGTAGGGGTGAGCAGTTCTTC
TRBV4-3	17	TRBJ2-1	-	CASSQDRAGFSYNEQFF	TGCGCCAGCAGCCAAGATCGGGCGGGCTTCTCCTACAATGAGCAGTTCTTC